These T cell receptor beta chains were read from a single sample in a study of blood T cell repertoires in COVID-19. Sequenced by immunoSEQ multiplex PCR; TCRdb stores in-frame clones only, minus some. Here the sample spans approximately 69,000 clones, over 80% being singletons. Sequenced input: peripheral blood. The receptors were gathered from a woman aged 80 or older with acute or convalescent COVID-19. Each CDR3 is given with its conserved first and last residue. The D gene is left open where the match is weak.

v_call: TRBV12-2
j_call: TRBJ1-1
d_call: NA
cdr3_aa: CASRFRGKTEAFF

v_call: TRBV9
j_call: TRBJ2-1
d_call: TRBD2
cdr3_aa: CASSDLAGGSHEQFF

v_call: TRBV29-1
j_call: TRBJ1-1
d_call: NA
cdr3_aa: CSVGERGGTEAFF

v_call: TRBV6-6
j_call: TRBJ2-7
d_call: TRBD1
cdr3_aa: CASSHSGDRAYEQYF

v_call: TRBV10-1
j_call: TRBJ2-3
d_call: TRBD2
cdr3_aa: CASSDPMTSGTTDTQYF

v_call: TRBV6-4
j_call: TRBJ2-1
d_call: NA
cdr3_aa: CASGSGYGDEQFF

v_call: TRBV13
j_call: TRBJ2-3
d_call: TRBD2
cdr3_aa: CASSIGTSGLTDTQYF

v_call: TRBV9
j_call: TRBJ1-6
d_call: TRBD1
cdr3_aa: CASSVAGGVDSPLHF

v_call: TRBV9
j_call: TRBJ1-2
d_call: TRBD1
cdr3_aa: CASSETGTGASGYTF

v_call: TRBV6-6
j_call: TRBJ2-5
d_call: TRBD2
cdr3_aa: CASSPTSGTSEETQYF

v_call: TRBV24-1
j_call: TRBJ2-7
d_call: TRBD1
cdr3_aa: CATSGGTGSFYEQYF

v_call: TRBV5-6
j_call: TRBJ2-7
d_call: NA
cdr3_aa: CASSVLGQPYEQYF

v_call: TRBV10-2
j_call: TRBJ2-7
d_call: TRBD1
cdr3_aa: CASDMTGGSSEQYF

v_call: TRBV21-1
j_call: TRBJ2-3
d_call: NA
cdr3_aa: CASSKALGTGPGRGPDTQYF

v_call: TRBV2
j_call: TRBJ1-6
d_call: TRBD1
cdr3_aa: CASRRTGEFSPLHF

v_call: TRBV24-1
j_call: TRBJ2-3
d_call: TRBD1
cdr3_aa: CATSDTGQGNSDTQYF

v_call: TRBV3-1/TRBV3-2
j_call: TRBJ2-4
d_call: NA
cdr3_aa: CASSQAGTRAKNIQYF

v_call: TRBV11-3
j_call: TRBJ2-7
d_call: TRBD2
cdr3_aa: CASSFRASGKYEQYF

v_call: TRBV5-8
j_call: TRBJ1-2
d_call: NA
cdr3_aa: CASSPPPGSTRYGYTF

v_call: TRBV6-5
j_call: TRBJ1-3
d_call: NA
cdr3_aa: CASSNPGGNTIYF

v_call: TRBV28
j_call: TRBJ2-2
d_call: TRBD1
cdr3_aa: CASTLTGTTGELFF

v_call: TRBV9
j_call: TRBJ2-2
d_call: NA
cdr3_aa: CASSDGGLYTGELFF

v_call: TRBV5-1
j_call: TRBJ1-3
d_call: NA
cdr3_aa: CASSLGHRMGGNTIYF

v_call: TRBV7-6
j_call: TRBJ2-7
d_call: NA
cdr3_aa: CASSLEGGPAYEQYF

v_call: TRBV3-1/TRBV3-2
j_call: TRBJ1-1
d_call: NA
cdr3_aa: CASSQRLYTEAFF

v_call: TRBV19
j_call: TRBJ1-1
d_call: NA
cdr3_aa: CASSQGGNTEAFF

v_call: TRBV2
j_call: TRBJ2-7
d_call: NA
cdr3_aa: CATNLQGLYEQYF

v_call: TRBV15
j_call: TRBJ1-5
d_call: NA
cdr3_aa: CATSRDVAAGGNQPQHF

v_call: TRBV2
j_call: TRBJ2-5
d_call: TRBD1
cdr3_aa: CASSPGTGRGQYF

v_call: TRBV5-4
j_call: TRBJ2-1
d_call: TRBD2
cdr3_aa: CASSFASGSSYNEQFF

v_call: TRBV5-1
j_call: TRBJ2-4
d_call: TRBD1
cdr3_aa: CASSWTGESKNIQYF

v_call: TRBV6-6
j_call: TRBJ2-2
d_call: NA
cdr3_aa: CASSYGAGVDTGELFF

v_call: TRBV30
j_call: TRBJ2-7
d_call: NA
cdr3_aa: CAWSRGSFYEQYF

v_call: TRBV30
j_call: TRBJ1-4
d_call: TRBD1
cdr3_aa: CALNRDRVGEKLFF

v_call: TRBV5-1
j_call: TRBJ1-4
d_call: NA
cdr3_aa: CASSLDGINEKLFF

v_call: TRBV6-5
j_call: TRBJ2-7
d_call: TRBD2
cdr3_aa: CASGSSGVTYEQYF

v_call: TRBV3-1/TRBV3-2
j_call: TRBJ1-2
d_call: NA
cdr3_aa: CASSQGTRGGQVYGYTF

v_call: TRBV6-1
j_call: TRBJ2-7
d_call: TRBD2
cdr3_aa: CASSDSGISYEQYF

v_call: TRBV6-5
j_call: TRBJ2-1
d_call: TRBD2
cdr3_aa: CASTGTSVNEQFF

v_call: TRBV10-1
j_call: TRBJ2-1
d_call: NA
cdr3_aa: CASSDTMSSYNEQFF

v_call: TRBV20-1
j_call: TRBJ2-7
d_call: TRBD2
cdr3_aa: CSASSRLAGGYEQYF

v_call: TRBV7-9
j_call: TRBJ2-1
d_call: TRBD2
cdr3_aa: CASSRTSGRAYKFF

v_call: TRBV6-5
j_call: TRBJ1-5
d_call: TRBD1
cdr3_aa: CASRSGQVSNQPQHF

v_call: TRBV18
j_call: TRBJ2-7
d_call: NA
cdr3_aa: CASSPLKEGEQYF

v_call: TRBV5-4
j_call: TRBJ2-3
d_call: TRBD2
cdr3_aa: CASSPGTSGGADTQYF

v_call: TRBV6-5
j_call: TRBJ1-5
d_call: NA
cdr3_aa: CATDRRNQPQHF

v_call: TRBV19
j_call: TRBJ2-5
d_call: TRBD1
cdr3_aa: CARQRDSLGETQYF